Sequencing of this T cell receptor beta chain was carried out in a study of technical replicates of blood from several donors. The repertoire was sequenced with immunoSEQ multiplex PCR; TCRdb's copy has only in-frame clones and lacks some. The table includes approximately 97,000 clones, 85% to 95% detected once. V dropped 4 bases and J dropped 4; count of bases not matched to a gene: 3. Germline CDR1 reads MNHEY; CDR2 reads SVGAGI. CDR3 length: 16 amino acids. Specimen: T cells isolated from PBMCs. V gene TRBV6-5 combines with J gene TRBJ2-1; the match to TRBD2 covers 14 bases. The clonotype originates from a human donor in good health. CDR3 loop: CASSFRTSGGYNEQFF. CDR3 sequence (DNA): TGTGCCAGCAGTTTCCGGACTAGCGGGGGGTACAATGAGCAGTTCTTC.